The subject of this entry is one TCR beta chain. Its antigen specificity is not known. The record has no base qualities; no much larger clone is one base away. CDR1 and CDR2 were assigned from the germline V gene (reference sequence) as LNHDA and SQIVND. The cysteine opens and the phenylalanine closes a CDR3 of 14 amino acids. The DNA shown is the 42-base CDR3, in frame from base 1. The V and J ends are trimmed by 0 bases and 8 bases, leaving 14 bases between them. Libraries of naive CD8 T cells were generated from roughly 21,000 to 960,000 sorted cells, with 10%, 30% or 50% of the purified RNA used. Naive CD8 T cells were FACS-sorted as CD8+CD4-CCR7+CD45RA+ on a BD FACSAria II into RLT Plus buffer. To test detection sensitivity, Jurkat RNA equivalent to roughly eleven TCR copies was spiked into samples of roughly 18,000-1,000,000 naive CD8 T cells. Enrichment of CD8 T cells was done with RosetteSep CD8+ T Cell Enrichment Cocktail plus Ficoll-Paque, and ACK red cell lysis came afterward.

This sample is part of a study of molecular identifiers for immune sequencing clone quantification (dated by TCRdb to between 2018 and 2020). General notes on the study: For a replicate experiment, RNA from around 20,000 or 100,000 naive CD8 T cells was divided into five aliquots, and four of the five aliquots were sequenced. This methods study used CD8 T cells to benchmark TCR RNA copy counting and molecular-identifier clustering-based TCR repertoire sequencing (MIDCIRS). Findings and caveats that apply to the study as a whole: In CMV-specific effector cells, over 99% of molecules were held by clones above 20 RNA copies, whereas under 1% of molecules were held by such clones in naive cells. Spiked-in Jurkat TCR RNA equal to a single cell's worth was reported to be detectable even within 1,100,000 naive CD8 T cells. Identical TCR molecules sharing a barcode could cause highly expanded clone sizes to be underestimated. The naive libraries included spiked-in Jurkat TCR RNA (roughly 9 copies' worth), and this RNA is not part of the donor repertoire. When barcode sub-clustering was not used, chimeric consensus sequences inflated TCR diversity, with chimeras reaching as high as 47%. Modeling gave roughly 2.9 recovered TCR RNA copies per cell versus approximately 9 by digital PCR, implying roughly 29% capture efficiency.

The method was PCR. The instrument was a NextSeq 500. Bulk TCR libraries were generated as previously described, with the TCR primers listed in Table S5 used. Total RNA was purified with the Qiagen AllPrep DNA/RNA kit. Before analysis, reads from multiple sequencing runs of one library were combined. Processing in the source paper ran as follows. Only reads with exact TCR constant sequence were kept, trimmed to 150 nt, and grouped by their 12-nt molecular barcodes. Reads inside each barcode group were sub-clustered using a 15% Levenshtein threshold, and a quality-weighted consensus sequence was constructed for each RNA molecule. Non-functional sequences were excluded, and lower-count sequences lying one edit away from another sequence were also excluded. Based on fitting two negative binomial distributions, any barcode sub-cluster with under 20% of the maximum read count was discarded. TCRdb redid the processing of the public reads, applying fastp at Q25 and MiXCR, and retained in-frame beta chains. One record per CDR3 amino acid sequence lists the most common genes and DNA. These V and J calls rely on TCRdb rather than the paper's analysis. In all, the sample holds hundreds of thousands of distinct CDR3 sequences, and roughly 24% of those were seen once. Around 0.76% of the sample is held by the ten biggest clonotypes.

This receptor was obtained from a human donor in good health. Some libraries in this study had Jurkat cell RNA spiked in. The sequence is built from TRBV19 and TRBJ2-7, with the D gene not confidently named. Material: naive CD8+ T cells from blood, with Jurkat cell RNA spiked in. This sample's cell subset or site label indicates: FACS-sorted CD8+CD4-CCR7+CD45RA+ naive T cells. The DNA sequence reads TGTGCCAGTAGTATAGACGGCCCGTCAAAAAAGCAGTACTTC. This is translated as CASSIDGPSKKQYF.